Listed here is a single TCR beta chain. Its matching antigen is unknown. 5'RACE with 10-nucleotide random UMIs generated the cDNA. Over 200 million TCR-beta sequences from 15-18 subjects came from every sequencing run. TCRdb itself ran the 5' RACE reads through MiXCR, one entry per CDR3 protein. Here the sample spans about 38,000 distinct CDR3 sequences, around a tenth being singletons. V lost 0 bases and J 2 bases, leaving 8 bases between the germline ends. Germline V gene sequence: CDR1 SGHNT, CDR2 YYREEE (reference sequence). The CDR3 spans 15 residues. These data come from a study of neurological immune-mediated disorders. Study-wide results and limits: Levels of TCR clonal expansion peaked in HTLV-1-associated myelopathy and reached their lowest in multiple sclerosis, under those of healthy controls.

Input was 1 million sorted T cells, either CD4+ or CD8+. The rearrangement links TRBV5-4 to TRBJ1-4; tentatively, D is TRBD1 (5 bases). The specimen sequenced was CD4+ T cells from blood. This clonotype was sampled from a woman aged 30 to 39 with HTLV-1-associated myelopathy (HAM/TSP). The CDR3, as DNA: TGTGCCAGCAGCTTGGCCCCAGGGACTAATGAAAAACTGTTTTTT. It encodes CASSLAPGTNEKLFF.